These 15 T cell receptor beta chains were sequenced from one sample in a study of T-cell memory formation after mild COVID-19. From the 5' RACE reads, TCRdb called clonotypes with MiXCR, one entry per CDR3 protein. The sample holds 250,000 or so distinct CDR3 sequences; roughly 18% are singletons and the top ten take more than 20%. Sequenced input: PBMCs or a T cell subset sorted from them (not recorded which). All receptors come from a man aged 18 to 30 who had mild COVID-19 (a few samples of this study predate the infection). Cell type and time point are not known.

The rearrangement links TRBV20-1 to TRBJ1-3; the match to TRBD1 covers 9 bases. Trimming cost V 3 bases and J 3 bases; bases outside gene matches: 9. The length of the CDR3 is 16 residues. Germline lookup yields CDR1 DFQATT and CDR2 SNEGSKA (reference sequence). The CDR3 protein is CSARGRQGVFGNTIYF. CDR3 DNA sequence: TGCAGTGCTAGGGGAAGACAGGGGGTGTTTGGAAACACCATATATTTT.

This clonotype was seen a handful of times. The rearrangement joins TRBV20-1 to TRBJ1-5; 11 bases match TRBD1. The CDR3 has 16 amino acids. CDR1 is DFQATT, CDR2 SNEGSKA, per germline (reference sequence). With 4 bases clipped from V and 2 bases from J, the junction kept 7 bases outside the gene matches. The DNA for the CDR3 is TGCAGTGCTACGGACAGGGGGCAAGGGGGCAATCAGCCCCAGCATTTT. Residues: CSATDRGQGGNQPQHF.

The gene calls are TRBV5-4 and TRBJ2-3, with 8 bases aligning to TRBD1. The CDR3 is 16 amino acids. Germline-derived CDR1 and CDR2 are SGHNT and YYREEE (reference sequence). The junction had 8 bases not matched to a gene; V was cut back by 1 base and J by 4 bases. CDR3 coding DNA: TGTGCCAGCAGCTTGCCTCGGGCAGGGGGCGCAGATACGCAGTATTTT. This gives the protein CASSLPRAGGADTQYF.

This clonotype was detected only a few times. This sequence joins TRBV15 and TRBJ1-2; D remains unclear. The CDR3 length is 13 residues. From germline, CDR1 is LNHNV and CDR2 YYDKDF (reference sequence). V shed 0 bases and J shed 3 bases, with 5 bases lying between them. Here the CDR3 reads CATSRESDYGYTF. DNA of the CDR3: TGTGCCACCAGCAGAGAATCTGACTATGGCTACACCTTC.

This chain uses TRBV4-3 with TRBJ1-2; 9 nucleotides align to TRBD1. The length of the CDR3 is 15 residues. CDR1 is LGHNA and CDR2 is YSLEER in the germline V gene. V lost 1 base to trimming and J lost 7 bases; unmatched junction nucleotides: 7. CDR3 loop: CASSQGDRERVGYTF. The CDR3 bases are TGCGCCAGCAGCCAAGGGGACAGGGAAAGGGTTGGCTACACCTTC.

CDR3 in amino acids: CSARAIGNSNEKLFF. Here the CDR3 DNA reads TGCAGTGCTAGAGCTATCGGGAATTCAAATGAAAAACTGTTTTTT. The chain joins TRBV20-1 to TRBJ1-4; no reliable D call. Germline CDR1 DFQATT, CDR2 SNEGSKA (reference sequence). Trimming took 1 base from V and 5 from J, leaving 14 bases between them. There are 15 residues in the CDR3.

This chain uses TRBV25-1 with TRBJ2-5; perhaps D is TRBD1 or TRBD2 (6 bases each). CDR1 is MGHDK and CDR2 is SYGVNS in the germline V gene. V was clipped by 5 bases and J by 5 bases, with 9 bases between them. The length of the CDR3 is 12 residues. CDR3 amino acids: CASSTGRETQYF. As DNA, the CDR3 is TGTGCCAGCAGTACAGGGAGGGAGACCCAGTACTTC.

The chain employs TRBV11-1 and TRBJ2-3; 7 bases agree with TRBD1. V shed 0 bases, J shed 5 bases, and the junction held 5 bases outside the gene matches. This CDR3 has 15 amino acids. From germline, CDR1 is SGHAT and CDR2 FQDESV (reference sequence). The CDR3, as DNA: TGTGCCAGCAGCTTAGCAGGGGGCAGTGGAGATACGCAGTATTTT. It encodes CASSLAGGSGDTQYF.

V is TRBV7-3 and J is TRBJ1-1; possibly TRBD1 for D (5 bases). CDR1 is SGHTA, CDR2 FQGTGA, per germline. The CDR3 sequence is 14 residues long. The V end lost 6 bases, the J end lost 3 bases, and 14 bases lay between the germline ends. As DNA, the CDR3 is TGTGCCAGCAGTGGTCTCGGAGGGGACACTGAAGCTTTCTTT. This sequence encodes CASSGLGGDTEAFF.

This chain uses TRBV5-1 with TRBJ2-7, with D hard to call. CDR1 SGHRS and CDR2 YFSETQ come from the germline V gene. V lost 4 bases and J lost 0, with 14 bases in between. This CDR3 comprises 15 residues. CDR3 bases: TGCGCCAGCAGCCAAATCCCGACGGACTCCTACGAGCAGTACTTC. Translated: CASSQIPTDSYEQYF.

Here the CDR3 DNA reads TGTGCCACCCTTGACTTCGTTTCGAGCAATGAGCAGTTCTTC. Amino acid sequence: CATLDFVSSNEQFF. The chain links TRBV6-2 or TRBV6-3 to TRBJ2-1; D gene uncertain. The germline V gene encodes CDR1 MNHEY and CDR2 SVGEGT. V dropped 10 bases and J dropped 6 bases, with 19 bases sitting between them. This CDR3 comprises 14 residues.

The V and J genes are TRBV28 and TRBJ2-3; D is perhaps TRBD1 (6 bases). V was pared by 5 bases and J by 2 bases, with 17 bases between. This CDR3 comprises 16 residues. In germline, CDR1 is MDHEN, CDR2 SYDVKM. The CDR3 sequence is CASSPTGAVFTDTQYF. The CDR3 DNA is TGTGCCAGCAGTCCGACAGGCGCTGTGTTCACAGATACGCAGTATTTT.

The chain uses TRBV7-9 and TRBJ2-7, with D maybe TRBD1 (8 bases). Germline CDR1 SEHNR, CDR2 FQNEAQ (reference sequence). V was clipped by 5 bases and J by 7 bases, with 21 bases between them. The CDR3 is 15 amino acids. CDR3 amino acids: CASSVSLDREGEQYF. The CDR3 bases are TGTGCCAGCAGCGTGAGCCTGGACAGGGAGGGAGAGCAGTACTTC.

This clonotype was seen more than once but under ten times. The V gene is TRBV20-1, the J gene TRBJ2-1; unclear D gene. V gave up 3 bases and J gave up 8 bases, with 14 bases separating them. The germline CDR1 and CDR2 sequences are DFQATT and SNEGSKA (reference sequence). The CDR3 consists of 13 residues. The CDR3 sequence is CSARAPGPDEQFF. The CDR3 DNA follows: TGCAGTGCTAGGGCCCCAGGACCCGATGAGCAGTTCTTC.

This clonotype has a handful of counts. The chain joins TRBV25-1 to TRBJ2-7; a possible D gene is TRBD1 (5 bases). Trimming left V 6 bases short and J 5 bases short, with 14 bases between. CDR1 is MGHDK, CDR2 SYGVNS, per germline. This CDR3 region has 13 residues. CDR3 sequence reads: CASSASRVDEQYF. The CDR3 nucleotides read TGTGCCAGCAGCGCCAGCAGGGTTGACGAGCAGTACTTC.